Sequencing of this T cell receptor (beta chain) was carried out in a study of cytomegalovirus exposure and HLA in healthy donors (dated by TCRdb to the late 2010s). Turning to the overall study: In an earlier analysis of roughly 500 of the donors, 250 to 350 Gb of sequence data and 90 million to 130 million unique TCR beta sequences from 180 million or so T cells were reported. The number of typed donors differed by locus: about 629-630 for A, B, C, DRB1 and DQB1; approximately 530 for DQA1; approximately 610 for DPA1; and some 430 for DPB1. Alongside the repertoire data, information on donor age, sex, ethnicity and CMV serostatus was compiled. An early release covering some 640 HLA-typed donors comprised approximately 290 gigabases of sequencing data and tens of millions of unique TCR sequences. All discovery cohort repertoires had been generated on a single sequencing platform. The aim of the study was to test whether cataloging public T cell receptors could identify signatures of past pathogen exposure. The study profiled the T cell repertoires of 666 subjects by immunosequencing and related them to cytomegalovirus serostatus. Genome-wide SNP genotypes for about 60% of the roughly 670 donors were used in a later genetic analysis, which treated that subset as a discovery cohort. Along with the approximately 670-subject first cohort, a separate validation cohort of over a hundred different subjects was used. To study patterns of TCR occurrence, a later analysis re-analyzed previously published TCR beta repertoires from 666 donors and added high-resolution HLA genotyping. Class I and class II HLA loci were covered by the typing at four-digit resolution. To predict cytomegalovirus infection status, the study combined high-throughput TCR immunosequencing, statistical association of individual TCRs with disease status, and machine learning. Because of strong linkage in the cohort, roughly 5 DR-DQ haplotypes were treated as single units for association and clustering. Of the 300 to 400 genotyped donors, around 81% fell in the genetic ancestry cluster associated with self-reported Caucasian donors. Among 300 to 500 genotyped donors of the cohort, an average of roughly 230,000 unique TCR beta nucleotide sequences was sequenced per donor, of which 15% to 20% were non-productive. An earlier analysis of around 540 of the donors applied high-throughput TCR beta sequencing to assess whether each TCR beta V gene segment acted as functional or pseudogenic. Rather than drawing on any new phenotypic data, the later analysis identified candidate immune exposures from TCR beta sequences and the way those sequences occurred across donors.

Based on the germline V gene, the CDR1 and CDR2 sequences are SGHRS and YFSETQ. Cut back by 4 bases and 1 base, the V and J ends lie 14 bases apart. The CDR3 goes from the cysteine to the phenylalanine over 15 residues. Solely the CDR3 DNA is kept, with 45 bases framed from the first base. Comments on this clone: There is no known antigen for this receptor. Per-nucleotide qualities are absent, and no much larger clonotype sits a single base away.

The library was generated by the immunoSEQ multiplex PCR assay. The multiplex PCR relied on a mix of 60 forward primers for TCR Vbeta segments and 13 reverse primers for TCR Jbeta segments. The CDR3 region of rearranged TCR beta genes was amplified from genomic DNA with a multiplex PCR assay. The amplified TCR beta libraries were sequenced on the Illumina HiSeq System as 87-base-pair reads. Turning to the authors' computational methods: Across the 670 or so repertoires, a later analysis counted approximately 75 million unique TCR beta chains, roughly 11 million of which were shared by at least two donors. A nearest-neighbor algorithm error-corrected the raw reads and collapsed the reads into unique sequences, merging closely related sequences to remove PCR and sequencing errors. V, D and J gene segments were assigned by aligning CDR3 sequences to IMGT reference sequences. For a sequence to be retained, a match of at least six nucleotides was required to both a V gene segment and a J gene segment. A rearrangement was called productive if the CDR3 had no stop codons and remained in frame with V and J, and every other rearrangement was called non-productive. CDR3 was defined according to IMGT convention as the region running from the second conserved V-encoded cysteine to the conserved J-encoded phenylalanine. Sequences without an unambiguous match to a single V gene segment were excluded from the earlier analysis of a few hundred of the donors. An earlier analysis of fewer than 750 of the donors called V segments functional above 56.7% productive rearrangements and segregating when the between-donor standard deviation exceeded 5%. A statistical classification framework was developed to diagnose cytomegalovirus status using the catalog of TCR beta chain sequences. V and J gene assignment, in a later analysis, came from comparing TCR nucleotide sequences with IMGT/GENE-DB human TR gene sequences. A later analysis assigned CDR3 sequences and most-parsimonious VDJ recombination scenarios with the TCRdist pipeline. In a later analysis, each TCR beta chain was defined by its CDR3 amino acid sequence together with its V-gene family, and reads lacking a unique V-gene family were excluded. In a later analysis, nearly 600 highly shared, low-generation-probability nucleotide sequences were removed to address suspected cross-contamination and a sequencing artifact. For each public chain, a later analysis derived a clonal expansion index from normalized ranks of inferred template counts within each repertoire. Generation probabilities in a later analysis came from a VDJ recombination model fitted to out-of-frame rearrangements, and those results were checked against IGoR. A later analysis scored TCR-TCR, TCR-HLA and TCR-CMV co-occurrence with hypergeometric tests, applying a repertoire-size bias correction to TCR pairs. A later analysis estimated false discovery rates by permuting HLA or CMV assignments 20 times. In a later analysis, co-occurring TCRs were grouped with DBSCAN, and TCRdist sequence similarity was added when clustering was performed within HLA-allele-positive subsets. Co-occurrence clustering excluded repertoires with fewer than 30,000 or more than 120,000 public chains, plus five with anomalous nucleotide sharing. Held by TCRdb, this immuneACCESS table contains in-frame sequences only and omits some clones. Under half of the omission traces to an unresolved V gene where checked; the cause of the rest is unknown. The V and J calls and clone size were taken over from that table, and D and trimming were inferred from the DNA. The sample has 90,000 or so clones on record, under 85% of them singletons. In total, the top ten clones hold roughly 2% of the sample.

The full study reports these points: A later analysis associated some 17,000 TCR beta sequences with specific HLA alleles at a false discovery rate of 0.05. In a later genetic analysis, fewer N-insertions in productive TCRs were reported among donors in an Asian-associated ancestry cluster than the roughly 700-donor mean. In a later analysis, the rate of TCR association differed among HLA loci, with DRB1 alleles having the most associated TCRs and HLA-C alleles having the fewest. In a later analysis, most CMV-associated TCR beta chains were found to appear HLA-restricted, with HLA associations seemingly driven largely by CMV exposure. Roughly uniform sequencing depth across donors was assumed in presence/absence analyses, although this assumption may not hold. In an earlier analysis of some 540 of the donors, most TCR beta V segments appeared in productive rearrangements about 90% or about 30% of the time, broadly matching IMGT annotations. The cohort was sequenced for TCR beta chains only, and without alpha or paired-chain data the features that could be detected were limited. When HLA alleles, especially DR and DQ, strongly co-occurred, TCR associations were difficult to assign to individual alleles. Immune exposure information for the cohort was limited to CMV serostatus. A further reported finding was that TCR beta sequences accurately predicted the HLA-A and HLA-B alleles for most subjects in the first cohort. A cluster of highly shared sequence variants was judged likely to be a technical artifact of the sequencing pipeline. The authors suggested that the approach could potentially be generalized to other disease states and immunological phenotypes. The classifier was reported to diagnose cytomegalovirus status with high specificity and sensitivity in both the original and validation cohorts. An association between a missense DCLRE1C variant and V-gene and J-gene trimming of TCR beta chains was found in a later genetic analysis and replicated in an independent cohort. Over 15 rarely observed V segments, including chromosome 9 orphons, were excluded from the earlier analysis of some 590 of the donors because counts were too low. A total of roughly 160 TCR beta chains were listed by the study as associated with cytomegalovirus. In a later analysis, HLA-associated TCR beta chains were found to be more clonally expanded and to have lower generation probabilities than equally common non-associated chains. Correlated functional status among segregating V segments might be attributable to linkage disequilibrium, but an unknown experimental factor could not be ruled out. Across donors, most TCR sequences were observed very rarely, whereas some public TCRs were present in many individuals. In vitro tests confirmed that a few of the cytomegalovirus-associated TCR beta chains recognize cytomegalovirus antigens. Because HLA typing was missing for some donors at each locus, association tests included only the typed subset. Because the 87-base-pair reads could not distinguish some IMGT-functional V segments, including TRBV6-2 and TRBV6-3, those segments were excluded. According to a later analysis, parvovirus B19, influenza, CMV and Epstein-Barr virus appeared linked to several top co-occurrence clusters.

The cohort comprised hundreds of healthy bone marrow donors. At the time of sampling, every cohort member was nominally healthy, though immune exposures that went unrecorded were likely present. The donor was CMV seronegative and belonged to the group of 352 seronegative cohort members. Every donor gave a peripheral blood sample, and the peripheral blood mononuclear cells from that sample were used for TCR beta sequencing. Genomic DNA extraction from the blood cell samples was performed with the Qiagen DNeasy Blood Extraction Kit. The receptor comes from a boy aged 5-17 years in good health and CMV-seronegative. Sequenced: PBMCs. The chain employs TRBV5-1 and TRBJ1-1; TRBD1 is possibly the D segment (6 matching bases). CDR3 reads: CASSLQGIPNTEAFF. The DNA is TGCGCCAGCAGCCTGCAGGGGATTCCGAACACTGAAGCTTTCTTT.